The 16 T cell receptor beta chains below all came from one sample that was sequenced in a study of blood T cell repertoires in COVID-19. The method was immunoSEQ multiplex PCR; TCRdb's version includes in-frame clones alone and lacks a portion of them. The sample lists over 130,000 clones; approximately 88% were seen once. The sample taken for sequencing was peripheral blood. The receptor set was obtained from a human donor in a cohort sampled during active COVID-19.

The CDR3 region is CASSVETSTDTQYF. CDR3 DNA sequence: TGTGCCAGCAGCGTAGAAACTAGCACAGATACGCAGTATTTT. The chain is built from TRBV9 and TRBJ2-3; no definite D call. V lost 0 bases and J 0 bases, leaving 5 bases between the germline ends. Germline CDR1 reads SGDLS; CDR2 reads YYNGEE. The CDR3 has 14 amino acids.

This chain links TRBV19 with TRBJ2-7; 9 bases are a match to TRBD1. With V trimmed by 4 bases and J by 4 bases, 5 bases remained unmatched. CDR1 and CDR2 from the germline V gene are LNHDA and SQIVND (reference sequence). This CDR3 contains 14 residues. CDR3 sequence: CASSTGQGRYEQYF. In nucleotides, the CDR3 is TGTGCCAGTAGTACCGGACAGGGGAGGTACGAGCAGTACTTC. Looking up the rest from reference TRBV19 and TRBJ2-7 gives the full variable domain: DGGITQSPKYLFRKEGQNVTLSCEQNLNHDAMYWYRQDPGQGLRLIYYSQIVNDFQKGDIAEGYSVSREKKESFPLTVTSAQKNPTAFYLCASSTGQGRYEQYFGPGTRLTVT.

This clone has only one observation. This chain connects TRBV4-1 to TRBJ1-3; the match to TRBD1 covers 8 bases. The germline gives CDR1 MGHRA, CDR2 YSYEKL. The CDR3 length is 15 residues. V was clipped by 0 bases and J by 4 bases; unmatched bases: 2. CDR3: CASSQDRTGGNTIYF. CDR3 nucleotides: TGCGCCAGCAGCCAAGATAGGACAGGGGGAAACACCATATATTTT.

The V call is TRBV19, the J call TRBJ1-2; D is perhaps TRBD1 (6 bases). The V gene's germline CDR1 is LNHDA and CDR2 SQIVND (reference sequence). CDR3 length: 16 amino acids. V was shortened by 5 bases and J by 9 bases, with 25 bases between the two germline ends. CDR3 nucleotides: TGTGCCAGTAGTCCCCGGGGGGCGACGAGATCTTTACGCTACACCTTC. Translation gives CASSPRGATRSLRYTF.

V and J are TRBV7-9 and TRBJ2-3; D not resolved. This CDR3 is 15 amino acids long. V was cut by 5 bases and J by 0 bases, with 12 bases left in between. The germline V gene encodes CDR1 SEHNR and CDR2 FQNEAQ (reference sequence). CDR3 bases: TGTGCCAGCAGCCCTGCGAGAGGCAGCACAGATACGCAGTATTTT. It is translated as CASSPARGSTDTQYF. Together with reference TRBV7-9 and TRBJ2-3, the CDR3 gives the full variable domain: DTGVSQNPRHKITKRGQNVTFRCDPISEHNRLYWYRQTLGQGPEFLTYFQNEAQLEKSRLLSDRFSAERPKGSFSTLEIQRTEQGDSAMYLCASSPARGSTDTQYFGPGTRLTVL.

This chain connects TRBV7-9 to TRBJ2-2; 7 positions agree with TRBD1. The CDR3 runs to 15 residues. V trimming: 2 bases; J trimming: 5 bases; junction bases outside the gene matches: 5. Germline V lookup: CDR1 SEHNR, CDR2 FQNEAQ (reference sequence). CDR3 loop: CASSLRQGGTGELFF. CDR3 coding DNA: TGTGCCAGCAGCTTAAGACAGGGTGGAACCGGGGAGCTGTTTTTT. The whole variable domain, filled in from reference TRBV7-9 and TRBJ2-2, reads DTGVSQNPRHKITKRGQNVTFRCDPISEHNRLYWYRQTLGQGPEFLTYFQNEAQLEKSRLLSDRFSAERPKGSFSTLEIQRTEQGDSAMYLCASSLRQGGTGELFFGEGSRLTVL.

The rearrangement links TRBV30 to TRBJ1-2; D is possibly TRBD1 (5 bases). The CDR3 extends over 14 amino acids. Germline V gene data show CDR1 as GTSNPN and CDR2 as SVGIG (reference sequence). V was pared by 0 bases and J by 1 base, with 9 bases between. The CDR3 sequence: CAWSVSGINYGYTF. In nucleotides, the CDR3 is TGTGCCTGGAGTGTGTCAGGGATTAACTATGGCTACACCTTC.

This clone came up a few times. The chain couples TRBV7-9 to TRBJ1-5, with D tentatively TRBD1 (6 bases). V lost 6 bases, J lost 9 bases, and 27 bases lay in between. This CDR3 comprises 17 residues. CDR1 and CDR2 (germline): SEHNR, FQNEAQ (reference sequence). The CDR3: CASSLTPSTGTSRPQHF. CDR3 bases: TGTGCCAGCAGTCTTACCCCCTCAACAGGGACGTCCCGGCCCCAGCATTTT. Combining the CDR3 with reference TRBV7-9 and TRBJ1-5 gives the whole variable domain DTGVSQNPRHKITKRGQNVTFRCDPISEHNRLYWYRQTLGQGPEFLTYFQNEAQLEKSRLLSDRFSAERPKGSFSTLEIQRTEQGDSAMYLCASSLTPSTGTSRPQHFGDGTRLSIL.

The rearrangement links TRBV5-1 to TRBJ1-1, with 9 bases aligning to TRBD1. The CDR3 runs 14 residues. The V segment lost 4 bases and the J segment 5 bases; nucleotides outside the gene matches: 6. Germline V gene sequence: CDR1 SGHRS, CDR2 YFSETQ. This chain's CDR3 is CASSRDRGMTEAFF. The CDR3 DNA sequence: TGCGCCAGCAGCCGCGACAGGGGGATGACTGAAGCTTTCTTT.

This clone has only one observation. The J gene is TRBJ2-2, the V gene TRBV5-1; TRBD1 agrees at 7 bases. The CDR3 loop spans 16 amino acids. The trim removed 0 bases at V and 4 bases at J, leaving 6 bases unmatched. The germline V gene has CDR1 SGHRS and CDR2 YFSETQ. Written as DNA, the CDR3 is TGCGCCAGCAGCTTGGAAGGGGGCGGTGGCACCGGGGAGCTGTTTTTT. Translated: CASSLEGGGGTGELFF.

The gene calls are TRBV9 and TRBJ1-2; 7 bases map to TRBD1. V shed 0 bases and J 2 bases; nucleotides not matched to a gene: 4. Germline V gene sequence: CDR1 SGDLS, CDR2 YYNGEE. The CDR3 consists of 15 residues. CDR3 residues: CASSVGEGGNYGYTF. Written as DNA, the CDR3 is TGTGCCAGCAGCGTAGGAGAAGGGGGCAACTATGGCTACACCTTC.

The rearrangement uses TRBV7-6 and TRBJ1-6; D unresolved. V lost 5 bases and J 10 bases, leaving 9 bases between the germline ends. The V gene's germline CDR1 is SGHVS and CDR2 FNYEAQ. This CDR3 comprises 12 residues. In DNA, the CDR3 is TGTGCCAGCAGCCCCCCCGGGTCACCCCTCCACTTT. Its translation: CASSPPGSPLHF.

This clone has just a few counts. V usage is TRBV18 and J usage is TRBJ1-5, with 8 bases aligning to TRBD1. The CDR3 is made up of 14 amino acids. CDR1 is KGHSH and CDR2 is LQKENI in the germline V gene. V trimming: 2 bases; J trimming: 6 bases; junction bases outside the gene matches: 3. CDR3 sequence (DNA): TGTGCCAGCTCACCAGACAGGGGTGGTCAGCCCCAGCATTTT. It codes for CASSPDRGGQPQHF.

This chain connects TRBV7-9 to TRBJ2-1; 13 nucleotides agree with TRBD2. There are 17 residues in the CDR3. V lost 8 bases to trimming and J lost 0 bases; unmatched junction nucleotides: 7. Germline V gene sequence: CDR1 SEHNR, CDR2 FQNEAQ (reference sequence). CDR3 coding DNA: TGTGCCAGCGCCGGACTAGCGGGGGCCAGCTCCTACAATGAGCAGTTCTTC. It codes for CASAGLAGASSYNEQFF.

This clone showed up just a few times. The V and J genes are TRBV7-2 and TRBJ1-6; the D is unclear. CDR3 size: 16 residues. Germline CDR1 SGHTA, CDR2 FQGNSA. V gave up 2 bases and J gave up 0 bases, with 8 bases separating them. The CDR3 loop is CASSLLGSSYNSPLHF. CDR3 DNA sequence: TGTGCCAGCAGCTTACTGGGGAGCTCCTATAATTCACCCCTCCACTTT. Supplemented by reference TRBV7-2 and TRBJ1-6, the full variable domain reads GAGVSQSPSNKVTEKGKDVELRCDPISGHTALYWYRQSLGQGLEFLIYFQGNSAPDKSGLPSDRFSAERTGGSVSTLTIQRTQQEDSAVYLCASSLLGSSYNSPLHFGNGTRLTVT.

The J gene is TRBJ1-2, the V gene TRBV7-9; 7 bases match TRBD1. With V trimmed by 5 bases and J by 2 bases, 8 bases remained unmatched. Per the germline V gene, CDR1 is SEHNR and CDR2 is FQNEAQ (reference sequence). The CDR3 extends over 15 amino acids. The CDR3 sequence is CASSTTGQVNYGYTF. In DNA form, the CDR3 reads TGTGCCAGCAGCACTACTGGACAGGTCAACTATGGCTACACCTTC.